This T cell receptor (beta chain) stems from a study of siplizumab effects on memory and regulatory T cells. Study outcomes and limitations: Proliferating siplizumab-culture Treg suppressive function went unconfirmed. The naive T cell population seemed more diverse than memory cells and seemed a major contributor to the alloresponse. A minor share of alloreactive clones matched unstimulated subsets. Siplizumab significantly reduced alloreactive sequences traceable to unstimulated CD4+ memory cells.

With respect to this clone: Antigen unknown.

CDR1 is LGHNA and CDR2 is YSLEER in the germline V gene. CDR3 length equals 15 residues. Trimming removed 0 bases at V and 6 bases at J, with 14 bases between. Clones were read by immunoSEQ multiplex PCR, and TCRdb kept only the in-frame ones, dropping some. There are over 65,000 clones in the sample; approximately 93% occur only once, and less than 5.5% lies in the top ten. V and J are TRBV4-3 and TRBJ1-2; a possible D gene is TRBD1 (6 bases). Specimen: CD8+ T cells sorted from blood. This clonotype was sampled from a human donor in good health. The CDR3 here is CASSQDRGQGNGYTF. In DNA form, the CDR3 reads TGCGCCAGCAGCCAAGATCGAGGGCAGGGGAATGGCTACACCTTC.